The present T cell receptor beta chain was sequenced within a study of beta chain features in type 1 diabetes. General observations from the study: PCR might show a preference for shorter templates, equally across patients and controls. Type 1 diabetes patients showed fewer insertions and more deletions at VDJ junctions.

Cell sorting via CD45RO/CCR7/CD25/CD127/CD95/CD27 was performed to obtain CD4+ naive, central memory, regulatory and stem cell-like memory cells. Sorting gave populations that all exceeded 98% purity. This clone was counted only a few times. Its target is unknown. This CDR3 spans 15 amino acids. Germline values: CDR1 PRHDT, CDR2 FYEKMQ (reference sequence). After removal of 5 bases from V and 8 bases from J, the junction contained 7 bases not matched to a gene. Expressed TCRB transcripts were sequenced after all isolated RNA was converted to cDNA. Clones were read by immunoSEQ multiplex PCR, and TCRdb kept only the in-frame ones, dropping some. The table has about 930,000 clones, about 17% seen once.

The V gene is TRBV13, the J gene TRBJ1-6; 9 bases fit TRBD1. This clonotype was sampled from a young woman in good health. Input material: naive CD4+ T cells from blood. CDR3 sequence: CASSARTGEYSPLHF. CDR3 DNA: TGTGCCAGCAGCGCTCGGACAGGGGAGTATTCACCCCTCCACTTT.